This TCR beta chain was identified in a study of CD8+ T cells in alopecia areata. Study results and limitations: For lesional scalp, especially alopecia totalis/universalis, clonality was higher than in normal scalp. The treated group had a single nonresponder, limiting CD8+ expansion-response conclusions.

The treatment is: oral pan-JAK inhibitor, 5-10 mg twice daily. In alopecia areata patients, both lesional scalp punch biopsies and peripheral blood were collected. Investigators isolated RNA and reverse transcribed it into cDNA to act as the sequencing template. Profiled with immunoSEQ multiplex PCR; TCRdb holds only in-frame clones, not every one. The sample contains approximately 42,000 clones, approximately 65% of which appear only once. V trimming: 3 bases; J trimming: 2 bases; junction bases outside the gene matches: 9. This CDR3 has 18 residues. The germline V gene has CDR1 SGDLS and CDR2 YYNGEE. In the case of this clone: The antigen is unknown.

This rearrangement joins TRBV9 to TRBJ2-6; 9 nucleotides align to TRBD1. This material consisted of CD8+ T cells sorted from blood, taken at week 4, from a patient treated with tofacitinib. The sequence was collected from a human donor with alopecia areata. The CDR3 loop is CASSDSRDRVTGANVLTF. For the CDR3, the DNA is TGTGCCAGCAGCGATAGCCGGGACAGGGTGACTGGGGCCAACGTCCTGACTTTC.